Shown below are 8 T cell receptor beta chains from a single sample sequenced in a study of T-cell reconstitution after alpha-beta-depleted transplantation in children. During its preparation, the TCRbeta library received unique molecular identifiers. TCRdb reprocessed the PCR reads with MiXCR, giving one entry per CDR3 protein. The sample consists of hundreds of thousands of distinct CDR3 sequences, around 13% of them appearing once. Sample: PBMCs, taken before TCRalphabeta/CD19-depleted stem cell transplant. Source of these receptors: a girl between 2 and 10 years old with congenital amegakaryocytic thrombocytopenia, due to receive a stem cell transplant.

Ten or more counts support this clonotype. The rearrangement uses TRBV15 and TRBJ1-5, with D possibly being TRBD1 (6 bases). The CDR3 spans 16 residues. The V gene's germline CDR1 is LNHNV and CDR2 YYDKDF (reference sequence). Between the trimmed V and J ends, which lost 2 bases and 3 bases, there was a span of 14 bases. CDR3 nucleotides: TGTGCCACCAGCAGAATACAGGGTTCCTTCAATCAGCCCCAGCATTTT. Translating gives CATSRIQGSFNQPQHF. Supplemented by reference TRBV15 and TRBJ1-5, the full variable domain reads DAMVIQNPRYQVTQFGKPVTLSCSQTLNHNVMYWYQQKSSQAPKLLFHYYDKDFNNEADTPDNFQSRRPNTSFCFLDIRSPGLGDTAMYLCATSRIQGSFNQPQHFGDGTRLSIL.

The chain recombines TRBV20-1 with TRBJ2-3; D unresolved. The CDR3 is 14 amino acids. Germline V gives CDR1 DFQATT, CDR2 SNEGSKA (reference sequence). Deletions cut 5 bases from V and 4 bases from J, with 16 bases between. CDR3 amino acids: CSAGYTALSDTQYF. The DNA of the CDR3 is TGCAGTGCTGGATATACTGCCCTCTCAGATACGCAGTATTTT.

The sample holds many counts of this clonotype. This chain connects TRBV20-1 to TRBJ1-2; D remains ambiguous. Trimming took 0 bases from V and 2 from J, leaving 10 bases between them. CDR1 is DFQATT and CDR2 is SNEGSKA in the germline V gene (reference sequence). CDR3 length: 14 residues. CDR3 amino acids: CSARDPVRNYGYTF. The CDR3 DNA reads TGCAGTGCTAGAGATCCGGTGAGAAACTATGGCTACACCTTC.

In its sample, this clonotype was seen many times. This chain connects TRBV20-1 to TRBJ2-3, with 7 nucleotides matching TRBD1. With V trimmed by 5 bases and J by 2 bases, 10 bases remained unmatched. The germline CDR1 and CDR2 sequences are DFQATT and SNEGSKA (reference sequence). The CDR3 totals 15 residues. The CDR3 loop reads CSAGPLTGPTDTQYF. As DNA, the CDR3 is TGCAGTGCTGGGCCATTGACAGGGCCCACAGATACGCAGTATTTT.

This clonotype was counted many times. The rearrangement uses TRBV29-1 and TRBJ2-7; 7 nucleotides match TRBD1. Trimming at V came to 4 bases and at J to 1 base, leaving 4 bases not matched to a gene. The length of the CDR3 is 13 residues. From germline, CDR1 is SQVTM and CDR2 ANQGSEA. CDR3 region: CSVVRDSSYEQYF. As DNA, the CDR3 is TGCAGCGTTGTCCGGGACAGTTCCTACGAGCAGTACTTC.

The chain has TRBV20-1 and TRBJ2-4, with a weak D call TRBD2 (6 bases). Germline CDR1 reads DFQATT; CDR2 reads SNEGSKA (reference sequence). The CDR3 has 17 amino acids. The DNA of the CDR3 is TGCTGCGCTAGATTGCCTTTTGGGACTCTAGCCAAAAACATTCAGTACTTC. It is translated as CCARLPFGTLAKNIQYF.

V and J are TRBV7-9 and TRBJ1-1; 8 bases are a match to TRBD1. The CDR3 length is 15 residues. With V trimmed by 5 bases and J by 7 bases, 12 bases remained unmatched. CDR1 and CDR2 (germline): SEHNR, FQNEAQ (reference sequence). The CDR3 sequence is CASSPGTGLNGEAFF. The CDR3 DNA is TGTGCCAGCAGCCCCGGGACAGGCCTGAATGGTGAAGCTTTCTTT. The full variable domain, completed using reference TRBV7-9 and TRBJ1-1, is DTGVSQNPRHKITKRGQNVTFRCDPISEHNRLYWYRQTLGQGPEFLTYFQNEAQLEKSRLLSDRFSAERPKGSFSTLEIQRTEQGDSAMYLCASSPGTGLNGEAFFGQGTRLTVV.

In this sample, this clonotype turned up a few times. This sequence joins TRBV20-1 and TRBJ1-2, with a weak D call TRBD1 (6 bases). The germline CDR1 and CDR2 sequences are DFQATT and SNEGSKA (reference sequence). V lost 0 bases, J lost 4 bases, and 15 bases lay in between. The CDR3 is made up of 15 amino acids. The CDR3 here is CSARERGVRLYGYTF. The CDR3 DNA follows: TGCAGTGCTAGAGAGAGGGGGGTTCGTCTCTATGGCTACACCTTC.